One and the same sample provided the 23 T cell receptor beta chains below, sequenced in a study of cytomegalovirus exposure and HLA in healthy donors. Sequencing was performed with immunoSEQ multiplex PCR; in TCRdb, only in-frame clones are kept and a portion is missing. This sample yields around 150,000 clones, of which approximately 86% are seen a single time; 2% to 2.5% belongs to the top ten. The sequencing sample was made of PBMCs. These receptors all stem from a woman aged 18-29 years in good health and CMV-seronegative.

The V gene is TRBV2, the J gene TRBJ2-3; D remains unclear. The ends were cut back, 8 bases at V and 0 bases at J, with 6 bases in the middle. The CDR3 runs to 12 residues. Germline V gene data show CDR1 as SNHLY and CDR2 as FYNNEI. The DNA for the CDR3 is TGTGCCAGCCTTGGCAGCACAGATACGCAGTATTTT. Translation gives CASLGSTDTQYF.

This clone was detected once. J is TRBJ2-3 and V is TRBV7-6, with 12 bases aligning to TRBD2. Per germline, CDR1 SGHVS and CDR2 FNYEAQ. The trim removed 5 bases at V and 4 bases at J, leaving 4 bases unmatched. The CDR3 is 15 amino acids. The CDR3 nucleotides read TGTGCCAGCAGCGCCGGGACTAGCGGGCCAGATACGCAGTATTTT. This translates into CASSAGTSGPDTQYF.

This rearrangement joins TRBV5-6 to TRBJ1-1; D call uncertain. The CDR3 has 12 residues. Germline loops: CDR1 SGHDT, CDR2 YYEEEE. Trimming took off 1 base at V and 6 bases at J, with 7 bases between the two ends. CDR3 residues: CASSLYTSEAFF. CDR3 nucleotide sequence: TGTGCCAGCAGCTTGTATACATCTGAAGCTTTCTTT.

This chain joins TRBV19 and TRBJ2-1, with D uncertain. The V gene lost 3 bases and the J gene lost 5 bases, with 8 bases spanning the gap. CDR3 length equals 13 residues. The V gene's germline CDR1 is LNHDA and CDR2 SQIVND (reference sequence). CDR3 sequence reads: CASSIAPNNEQFF. Written as DNA, the CDR3 is TGTGCCAGTAGTATTGCGCCCAACAATGAGCAGTTCTTC.

This clone was found a few times. The chain combines TRBV18 with TRBJ1-1; D might be TRBD1 (6 bases). V lost 6 bases and J lost 5, with 13 bases in between. The germline gives CDR1 KGHSH, CDR2 LQKENI. The CDR3 has 13 amino acids. The CDR3 DNA reads as TGTGCCAGCTCGTCTCAGGGGAATACTGAAGCTTTCTTT. Its protein product is CASSSQGNTEAFF.

The rearrangement uses TRBV5-4 and TRBJ1-6; D possibly corresponds to TRBD1 (5 bases). There are 15 residues in the CDR3. Trimming took off 0 bases at V and 3 bases at J, with 7 bases between the two ends. Germline CDR1 and CDR2: SGHNT and YYREEE (reference sequence). The CDR3 region is CASSLEGLYNSPLHF. CDR3 in DNA: TGTGCCAGCAGCTTGGAGGGACTCTATAATTCACCCCTCCACTTT.

The count of this clone is one. CDR3 in amino acids: CASSRLTPSGTGLNTEAFF. The CDR3 region has the DNA TGCGCCAGCAGCCGACTAACTCCTTCGGGGACAGGGTTGAACACTGAAGCTTTCTTT. The chain uses TRBV4-3 and TRBJ1-1, with TRBD1 identical over 9 bases. The ends lost 4 bases at V and 0 bases at J; junction bases unmatched: 15. The V gene's germline CDR1 is LGHNA and CDR2 YSLEER. The length of the CDR3 is 19 residues.

This clone was seen only once. The chain recombines TRBV6-5 with TRBJ2-4; the match to TRBD1 covers 9 bases. This CDR3 is 16 amino acids long. V was clipped by 4 bases and J by 6 bases; unmatched bases: 10. Germline V gives CDR1 MNHEY, CDR2 SVGAGI. CDR3 sequence reads: CASSSRQGGGRNIQYF. CDR3 sequence (DNA): TGTGCCAGCAGTTCTAGACAGGGGGGTGGGAGAAACATTCAGTACTTC.

Worth noting for this clone: At the DNA level, this CDR3 is encoded by other sequences in the same sample as well. The rearrangement links TRBV7-9 to TRBJ1-1; D might be TRBD1 (6 bases). This CDR3 has 14 amino acids. Germline V gives CDR1 SEHNR, CDR2 FQNEAQ (reference sequence). V was pared by 4 bases and J by 0 bases, with 9 bases between. Here the CDR3 reads CASSSDRLNTEAFF. The DNA of the CDR3 is TGTGCCAGCAGCTCTGACAGGCTGAACACTGAAGCTTTCTTT.

The rearrangement links TRBV5-6 to TRBJ2-7; 7 nucleotides agree with TRBD1. This CDR3 contains 15 residues. The junction had 11 bases not matched to a gene; V was cut back by 6 bases and J by 2 bases. CDR1 and CDR2 (germline): SGHDT, YYEEEE. For the CDR3, the DNA is TGTGCCAGCATTGGTAAAGGACAGGCAGCCTACGAGCAGTACTTC. It is translated as CASIGKGQAAYEQYF.

The chain uses TRBV9 and TRBJ1-1; 10 bases map to TRBD1. V gave up 4 bases and J gave up 6 bases; unmatched junction bases: 9. This CDR3 has 15 amino acids. Germline lookup yields CDR1 SGDLS and CDR2 YYNGEE. CDR3 protein: CASSFPGQGRPEAFF. The DNA of the CDR3 is TGTGCCAGCAGCTTTCCGGGACAGGGGAGGCCTGAAGCTTTCTTT. Using reference TRBV9 and TRBJ1-1 for the parts outside the CDR3, the full variable domain is DSGVTQTPKHLITATGQRVTLRCSPRSGDLSVYWYQQSLDQGLQFLIQYYNGEERAKGNILERFSAQQFPDLHSELNLSSLELGDSALYFCASSFPGQGRPEAFFGQGTRLTVV.

The V call is TRBV30, the J call TRBJ1-4; D gene unclear. The germline gives CDR1 GTSNPN, CDR2 SVGIG (reference sequence). This CDR3 region has 15 residues. V dropped 2 bases and J dropped 8 bases, with 18 bases sitting between them. The CDR3 bases are TGTGCCTGGAGTCCCCAGGACTTCCAGCGAGAAAAACTGTTTTTT. Its protein is CAWSPQDFQREKLFF.

This chain links TRBV12-1 with TRBJ1-2. TRBV12-1 is tagged as a pseudogene. The CDR3 consists of 12 residues. This CDR3 reads CASSFLEYGYTF. In nucleotides, the CDR3 is TGTGCCAGCAGCTTTTTGGAGTATGGCTACACCTTC.

This clone was detected only once. The chain carries TRBV6-5 and TRBJ1-4; D is unresolved. The CDR3 runs to 16 residues. Trimming removed 0 bases at V and 1 base at J, with 9 bases between. In germline, CDR1 is MNHEY, CDR2 SVGAGI. The CDR3 spells CASSYSPRGTNEKLFF. CDR3 DNA: TGTGCCAGCAGTTACTCTCCCCGGGGAACTAATGAAAAACTGTTTTTT.

V and J are TRBV18 and TRBJ1-1; the match to TRBD1 covers 7 bases. Losses at the gene ends were 3 bases for V and 0 bases for J; bases not matched to a gene: 4. The CDR3 spans 15 residues. Looked up from germline, CDR1 is KGHSH and CDR2 is LQKENI. As DNA, the CDR3 is TGTGCCAGCTCACCCAGGGGACAGCTGAACACTGAAGCTTTCTTT. This translates into CASSPRGQLNTEAFF.

The chain joins TRBV4-1 to TRBJ2-2, with TRBD2 matching over 9 bases. Germline values: CDR1 MGHRA, CDR2 YSYEKL. CDR3 size: 17 residues. After removal of 4 bases from V and 7 bases from J, the junction contained 13 bases not matched to a gene. The CDR3 sequence is CASSPPRIALAGGELFF. The CDR3 region has the DNA TGCGCCAGCAGCCCGCCAAGAATCGCACTAGCGGGCGGGGAGCTGTTTTTT.

This sequence joins TRBV19 and TRBJ2-7; 12 bases line up with TRBD2. The length of the CDR3 is 15 residues. In germline, CDR1 is LNHDA, CDR2 SQIVND (reference sequence). The V segment lost 8 bases and the J segment 5 bases; nucleotides outside the gene matches: 10. CDR3 nucleotides: TGTGCCAGTGCGACTAGCGGGAGAGGTATCGACGAGCAGTACTTC. Translation: CASATSGRGIDEQYF.

The rearrangement links TRBV5-1 to TRBJ2-7, with D possibly matching TRBD1 (5 bases). V lost 2 bases and J 0 bases, leaving 9 bases between the germline ends. The germline gives CDR1 SGHRS, CDR2 YFSETQ. This CDR3 has 14 residues. The CDR3 sequence is CASSFLQGSYEQYF. DNA of the CDR3: TGCGCCAGCAGCTTCCTCCAGGGCTCCTACGAGCAGTACTTC. The variable domain in full, with the rest retrieved from reference TRBV5-1 and TRBJ2-7, is KAGVTQTPRYLIKTRGQQVTLSCSPISGHRSVSWYQQTPGQGLQFLFEYFSETQRNKGNFPGRFSGRQFSNSRSEMNVSTLELGDSALYLCASSFLQGSYEQYFGPGTRLTVT.

The chain links TRBV4-1 to TRBJ1-1, with TRBD1 matching over 9 bases. CDR1 MGHRA and CDR2 YSYEKL come from the germline V gene. The CDR3 spans 16 residues. With 1 base clipped from V and 6 bases from J, the junction kept 9 bases outside the gene matches. CDR3 protein: CASSQVAQGARAEAFF. The CDR3 DNA follows: TGCGCCAGCAGCCAAGTAGCACAGGGGGCGCGGGCTGAAGCTTTCTTT.

The V call is TRBV19, the J call TRBJ1-1; no reliable D call. Deletions cut 7 bases from V and 4 bases from J, with 10 bases between. The CDR3 runs 12 residues. Germline loops: CDR1 LNHDA, CDR2 SQIVND (reference sequence). CDR3 nucleotides: TGTGCCAGTAAGGTCGGCGGCACTGAAGCTTTCTTT. It yields the protein CASKVGGTEAFF.

The CDR3 region has the DNA TGTGCCAGCAGCCAAGTGGGCAGAACCTCCTACAATGAGCAGTTCTTC. This translates into CASSQVGRTSYNEQFF. V gene TRBV14 combines with J gene TRBJ2-1; D is undetermined. Per the germline V gene, CDR1 is SGHDN and CDR2 is FVKESK. V was clipped by 1 base and J by 0 bases, with 10 bases between them. This CDR3 comprises 16 residues.

This clone has a single count. This chain joins TRBV5-6 and TRBJ1-5; D not resolved. CDR1 is SGHDT, CDR2 YYEEEE, per germline. The length of the CDR3 is 14 residues. Between the trimmed V and J ends, which lost 0 bases and 7 bases, there was a span of 11 bases. The chain's CDR3 is CASSLAGVFQPQHF. Here the CDR3 DNA reads TGTGCCAGCAGCTTGGCGGGTGTGTTCCAGCCCCAGCATTTT.

The CDR3 region is CASRVGWGRVDTQYF. Here the CDR3 DNA reads TGTGCCAGCAGGGTAGGTTGGGGCCGGGTAGATACGCAGTATTTT. This chain connects TRBV27 to TRBJ2-3, with D possibly being TRBD1 (5 bases). V lost 6 bases and J lost 5, with 18 bases in between. Germline V CDR1 and CDR2: MNHEY, SMNVEV (reference sequence). The CDR3 covers 15 residues.